This TCR beta chain was recovered during a study of shared clonotypes between healthy human individuals. About the study: Every donor yielded three CD4 naive, three CD4 memory, two CD8 naive and one CD8 memory plate.

CDR1 is SGDLS, CDR2 YYNGEE, per germline. This CDR3 comprises 15 residues. Deletions cut 3 bases from V and 0 bases from J, with 13 bases between. The study, taken as a whole, reports: The study found lower generation probabilities in non-shared clonotypes than in those shared by all four donors.

Adult Caucasians living in Nashville, Tennessee made up all of the donors. Generated by immunoSEQ multiplex PCR, the TCRdb table keeps only in-frame clones and is missing some. The table records around 2.5 million clones, roughly 93% of them present only once. On this clone itself: Antigen specificity is unknown.

The chain joins TRBV9 to TRBJ2-7, with D maybe TRBD2 (7 bases). The TCR comes from a man in his late teens or twenties in good health. Some clones in this sample may be carry-over from other donors' samples. The sequencing sample was made of naive CD4+ T cells from PBMCs. Noted subset: CD45RA+ positively selected. The CDR3 spells CASSAGGPLSYEQYF. DNA of the CDR3: TGTGCCAGCAGCGCCGGGGGGCCCCTCTCCTACGAGCAGTACTTC.